Listed below are T cell receptor beta chains from one sample, sequenced in a study of identical twins. MiXCR was run by TCRdb on the 5' RACE reads, yielding one entry per CDR3 protein. The sample contains fewer than 500,000 distinct CDR3 sequences, 13% to 15% of which appear only once. The same data also contributed to another study, on yellow fever vaccine responses in identical twins.

Sequenced: CD4+ T cells sorted from blood. The receptors originated from a woman in her late teens or twenties in good health. Each CDR3 is given with its conserved first and last residue. Fields, in order: clone size, V gene, J gene, D gene, CDR3 protein, CDR3 DNA. A D gene is named only where the DNA matches it firmly. Clone size is not always given. Where it is, it says once, few, many or a class for expanded clones.

.	TRBV18	TRBJ2-7	TRBD1	CASSRTGATYEQYF	TGTGCCAGCTCACGGACAGGGGCAACCTACGAGCAGTACTTC
.	TRBV6-2/TRBV6-3	TRBJ2-7	TRBD2	CASTSLAESSYEQYF	TGTGCCAGCACTTCACTAGCGGAAAGCTCCTACGAGCAGTACTTC
.	TRBV20-1	TRBJ1-6	.	CSARDQSPLHF	TGCAGTGCTAGAGATCAATCACCCCTCCACTTT
many	TRBV9	TRBJ2-3	TRBD2	CASSVVASGGAVTDTQYF	TGTGCCAGCAGCGTAGTGGCTAGCGGGGGGGCCGTGACAGATACGCAGTATTTT
.	TRBV4-1	TRBJ2-7	TRBD2	CASSQPGLAGLYEQYF	TGCGCCAGCAGCCAACCGGGACTAGCGGGCCTCTACGAGCAGTACTTC
many	TRBV7-9	TRBJ2-7	TRBD2	CASSSGQAGAYEQYF	TGTGCCAGCAGCTCCGGGCAAGCGGGGGCCTACGAGCAGTACTTC
.	TRBV12-3/TRBV12-4	TRBJ1-5	.	CASRPETGLRNQPQHF	TGTGCCAGCAGACCCGAGACAGGCCTGAGAAATCAGCCCCAGCATTTT
few	TRBV15	TRBJ2-5	.	CATSRDIPGPRGETQYF	TGTGCCACCAGCAGAGATATTCCAGGGCCCAGGGGAGAGACCCAGTACTTC
few	TRBV7-8	TRBJ1-5	.	CASSLRPGAVSNQPQHF	TGTGCCAGCAGCTTACGACCTGGAGCTGTAAGCAATCAGCCCCAGCATTTT
.	TRBV7-9	TRBJ2-1	TRBD1	CASSFRLRDSSYNEQFF	TGTGCCAGCAGCTTTCGCCTCCGGGACAGCTCCTACAATGAGCAGTTCTTC
.	TRBV3-1	TRBJ2-3	TRBD2	CASSQQTRAGGFTDTQYF	TGTGCCAGCAGCCAACAAACACGGGCGGGGGGCTTCACAGATACGCAGTATTTT
few	TRBV15	TRBJ2-6	.	CATSRAAAGANVLTF	TGTGCCACCAGCAGGGCGGCAGCTGGGGCCAACGTCCTGACTTTC
many	TRBV7-8	TRBJ1-5	TRBD1	CASSVRQGGNQPQHF	TGTGCCAGCAGCGTAAGACAGGGGGGGAATCAGCCCCAGCATTTT
few	TRBV7-2	TRBJ2-7	TRBD2	CASSLDSGKGQYF	TGTGCCAGCAGCTTAGATAGCGGGAAAGGGCAGTACTTC
few	TRBV11-2	TRBJ2-1	TRBD1	CASSSEGIGTGTYNEQFF	TGTGCCAGCAGCTCAGAGGGTATCGGGACAGGCACCTACAATGAGCAGTTCTTC
.	TRBV7-2	TRBJ2-3	.	CASSSVGSGTQYF	TGTGCCAGCAGCTCCGTAGGGTCGGGTACGCAGTATTTT
few	TRBV18	TRBJ2-7	.	CASSPWSGAYEQYF	TGTGCCAGCTCACCATGGTCGGGGGCCTACGAGCAGTACTTC
few	TRBV10-3	TRBJ2-5	.	CAISKQEEGETQYF	TGTGCCATCAGTAAGCAGGAGGAGGGGGAGACCCAGTACTTC
.	TRBV5-1	TRBJ1-1	TRBD1	CASSRAGGWDTEAFF	TGCGCCAGCAGCAGGGCAGGGGGTTGGGACACTGAAGCTTTCTTT
.	TRBV20-1	TRBJ2-5	.	CSASGLGLETQYF	TGCAGTGCTAGTGGTCTAGGGCTAGAGACCCAGTACTTC
many	TRBV5-1	TRBJ2-2	TRBD1	CASSSDKTGLSTGELFF	TGCGCCAGCAGCTCCGACAAGACAGGGTTGAGCACCGGGGAGCTGTTTTTT
.	TRBV24-1	TRBJ1-2	.	CAPRGASYYGYTF	TGTGCCCCTAGGGGTGCCTCGTACTATGGCTACACCTTC
few	TRBV4-1	TRBJ2-1	.	CASSRPGRYNEQFF	TGCGCCAGCAGCAGGCCGGGACGGTACAATGAGCAGTTCTTC
few	TRBV27	TRBJ2-7	TRBD2	CASSLGLASHEQYF	TGTGCCAGCAGTCTAGGACTAGCGTCCCACGAGCAGTACTTC
few	TRBV6-2/TRBV6-3	TRBJ2-6	.	CASSFRRQAGANVLTF	TGTGCCAGCAGCTTCCGCCGACAGGCTGGGGCCAACGTCCTGACTTTC
many	TRBV6-5	TRBJ2-7	TRBD2	CASSYLAGGPYEQYF	TGTGCCAGCAGTTACCTAGCGGGAGGCCCCTACGAGCAGTACTTC
.	TRBV2	TRBJ2-3	TRBD2	CASRASGGTDTQYF	TGTGCCAGCAGAGCTAGCGGGGGAACAGATACGCAGTATTTT
.	TRBV2	TRBJ2-2	TRBD1	CASTLEGTGPGELFF	TGTGCCAGCACCCTAGAAGGGACAGGGCCCGGGGAGCTGTTTTTT
.	TRBV20-1	TRBJ2-2	.	CSASRSLGTGELFF	TGCAGTGCGTCCCGGTCTCTTGGCACCGGGGAGCTGTTTTTT
.	TRBV10-1	TRBJ2-3	TRBD1	CASERGQGTDTQYF	TGCGCCAGCGAACGGGGACAGGGAACAGATACGCAGTATTTT
.	TRBV7-9	TRBJ2-1	TRBD2	CASSAGTRSYSYNEQFF	TGTGCCAGCAGCGCCGGGACTAGATCTTACTCCTACAATGAGCAGTTCTTC